The rows below give T cell receptor beta chains drawn from one sample of a study of tumor-infiltrating lymphocytes in primary liver carcinoma. TCRdb independently ran MiXCR on the multiplex PCR reads; one entry per CDR3 protein. The table includes some 130,000 distinct CDR3 sequences, approximately 68% detected once. Sequencing was done on a sample of tumor-adjacent normal liver tissue. These TCRs come from a woman aged 55-69 years with primary liver carcinoma and hepatitis B virus infection. Both conserved end residues are part of each CDR3.

CSVDGDRSNEQFF,TRBV29-1,TRBJ2-1,13
CASGPADTQYF,TRBV5-1,TRBJ2-3,11
CACSLTAGGPGDEQYF,TRBV12-3/TRBV12-4,TRBJ2-7,16
CASTLTRGAMEQYF,TRBV11-2,TRBJ2-7,14
CASSVQTSDRAYEQYF,TRBV5-1,TRBJ2-7,16
CVSRRQGENSYEQYF,TRBV6-1,TRBJ2-7,15
CASGWNRGPETEAFF,TRBV5-1,TRBJ1-1,15
CASSLASGTDYEQYF,TRBV5-5,TRBJ2-7,15
CVSSLRNDPAETQYF,TRBV5-1,TRBJ2-5,15
CASIGASGRNEQFF,TRBV11-2,TRBJ2-1,14
CASSYSTAGSRGGKNIQYF,TRBV6-6,TRBJ2-4,19
CASSAAGIPTDTQYF,TRBV6-2/TRBV6-3,TRBJ2-3,15
CAGSLKPGLAGAGEQFF,TRBV5-6,TRBJ2-1,17
CASSPPELAVHNEQFF,TRBV6-5,TRBJ2-1,16
CSAHFPGGGYNEQFF,TRBV29-1,TRBJ2-1,15
CASRRTWLDSPLHF,TRBV12-3/TRBV12-4,TRBJ1-6,14
CASWEAGAREQYF,TRBV6-6,TRBJ2-7,13
CASSFTGTYNEQFF,TRBV28,TRBJ2-1,14
CTSTSFDKSTVTQYF,TRBV6-2/TRBV6-3,TRBJ2-3,15
CASSRGLSSTDTQYF,TRBV11-2,TRBJ2-3,15
CSVPPGDSAGGYTF,TRBV29-1,TRBJ1-2,14
CASSQVGAQEAQYF,TRBV4-2,TRBJ2-5,14
CTSSLGQGHFGYTF,TRBV11-2,TRBJ1-2,14
CTSNAVGDEQFF,TRBV6-2/TRBV6-3,TRBJ2-1,12
CVSSFRGREFF,TRBV28,TRBJ2-1,11
CASTRDRPYEQYF,TRBV28,TRBJ2-7,13
CASSRGWGKGNTGELFF,TRBV4-1,TRBJ2-2,17
CAWIRGEGGELFF,TRBV30,TRBJ2-2,13
CSARSLATYEQYF,TRBV20-1,TRBJ2-7,13
CASSPVGSGSDTQYF,TRBV18,TRBJ2-3,15
CAGSYYGGQQGTQYF,TRBV6-6,TRBJ2-5,15
CASSKGDRVEETQYF,TRBV5-1,TRBJ2-5,15
CSVGRGGEKMFF,TRBV29-1,TRBJ1-4,12
CASSPGLAGSDMQYF,TRBV11-2,TRBJ2-3,15
CASKRTSGTGELFF,TRBV12-3/TRBV12-4,TRBJ2-2,14
CASTAGVELYNELFF,TRBV28,TRBJ2-1,15
CASSLSTGVTKNSQYF,TRBV5-4,TRBJ2-4,16
CSVGGVGNQPQHF,TRBV29-1,TRBJ1-5,13
CASSLPGLAVHNGQFF,TRBV6-5,TRBJ2-1,16
CAISEGTGTNTEAFF,TRBV10-3,TRBJ1-1,15
CASSPSSTRGKNIQYF,TRBV12-3/TRBV12-4,TRBJ2-4,16
CASQTSGVYNEQFF,TRBV11-3,TRBJ2-1,14